The 21 T cell receptor beta chains below come from one sample, sequenced in a study of T cell responses to AZD1222 COVID-19 vaccine. Here immunoSEQ multiplex PCR was the method, and the copy in TCRdb shows in-frame clones only, minus some. In the table there are about 85,000 clones, 70% to 90% of which are singletons. Specimen: peripheral blood, collected on day 0 of MenACWY control vaccination. These receptor sequences come from an adult in good health.

This CDR3 is CASVGTGGIGELFF. The CDR3 nucleotides are TGTGCCAGTGTGGGCACCGGTGGGATCGGGGAGCTGTTTTTT. The chain employs TRBV6-5 and TRBJ2-2; D gene ambiguous. The germline gives CDR1 MNHEY, CDR2 SVGAGI. The CDR3 runs 14 residues. The V end was cut by 9 bases, the J end by 7 bases, with 18 bases between.

The V call is TRBV24-1, the J call TRBJ2-1, with 7 bases that match TRBD1. The CDR3 sequence is 16 residues long. Germline trimming cut 4 bases from V and 0 bases from J; bases unmatched to any gene: 5. Germline CDR1 reads KGHDR; CDR2 reads SFDVKD. The CDR3 DNA reads TGTGCCACCAGTGAGCACAGGGGAAGCTCCTACAATGAGCAGTTCTTC. Translated, it gives CATSEHRGSSYNEQFF.

The chain joins TRBV6-5 to TRBJ1-2; D is undetermined. This CDR3 region has 13 residues. CDR1 is MNHEY, CDR2 SVGAGI, per germline. Trimming stripped 0 bases from V and 6 bases from J, with 8 bases between. The CDR3 reads CASSYSPSDGYTF. The CDR3 DNA reads TGTGCCAGCAGTTACTCCCCGTCGGATGGCTACACCTTC.

The genes are TRBV3-1 (or the pseudogene TRBV3-2) and TRBJ1-2, with D possibly being TRBD1 (5 bases). Germline V gives CDR1 LGHDT, CDR2 YNNKEL (reference sequence). Trimming removed 1 base at V and 4 bases at J, with 13 bases between. The length of the CDR3 is 15 residues. This chain's CDR3 is CASSQVSGSGYGYTF. The CDR3 DNA is TGTGCCAGCAGCCAAGTGTCAGGGTCGGGCTATGGCTACACCTTC.

This clone was seen just once. The chain recombines TRBV3-1 (or the pseudogene TRBV3-2) with TRBJ1-4; D is unresolved. Trimming cost V 1 base and J 6 bases, with 15 bases left between them. CDR1 and CDR2 (germline): LGHDT, YNNKEL (reference sequence). The CDR3 totals 16 residues. CDR3 bases: TGTGCCAGCAGCCAAGCTGGGCGGACGAGGGATGAAAAACTGTTTTTT. Its translation is CASSQAGRTRDEKLFF.

The chain links TRBV5-8 to TRBJ2-7; no clear D. This CDR3 is 12 amino acids long. Germline CDR1 reads SGHTS; CDR2 reads YDEGEE. Trimming took off 3 bases at V and 2 bases at J, with 6 bases between the two ends. CDR3 in amino acids: CASSYSAYEQYF. The CDR3 DNA is TGTGCCAGCAGCTATTCAGCCTACGAGCAGTACTTC.

The V and J genes are TRBV7-2 and TRBJ2-1; TRBD2 is a possible D gene (5 bases). CDR1 and CDR2 (germline): SGHTA, FQGNSA. V was cut by 5 bases and J by 5 bases, with 10 bases left in between. The CDR3 consists of 13 residues. The CDR3 DNA is TGTGCCAGCAGCGCGGGCCCAAACAATGAGCAGTTCTTC. Encoded protein: CASSAGPNNEQFF.

The genes are TRBV27 and TRBJ2-5; D is unresolved. Germline-derived CDR1 and CDR2 are MNHEY and SMNVEV (reference sequence). Trimming left V 4 bases short and J 5 bases short, with 14 bases between. There are 14 residues in the CDR3. The CDR3 spells CASSSGPIQETQYF. The CDR3 DNA reads TGTGCCAGCAGTTCCGGACCCATCCAGGAGACCCAGTACTTC.

Worth noting for this clone: Other DNA variants within this sample encode the same CDR3. The rearrangement joins TRBV19 to TRBJ1-1, with TRBD1 identical over 7 bases. Looked up from germline, CDR1 is LNHDA and CDR2 is SQIVND (reference sequence). The ends lost 5 bases at V and 3 bases at J; junction bases unmatched: 3. The CDR3 has 13 amino acids. The CDR3 region is CASSSTGDTEAFF. In nucleotides, the CDR3 is TGTGCCAGTAGTTCCACAGGGGACACTGAAGCTTTCTTT.

The chain combines TRBV2 with TRBJ2-5; TRBD2 might be the D (5 bases). CDR1 is SNHLY and CDR2 is FYNNEI in the germline V gene. Trimming pared 3 bases from V and 4 bases from J, leaving 12 bases between. This CDR3 has 14 amino acids. The DNA for the CDR3 is TGTGCCAGCAGTGATCTATTTCGGGGAGAGACCCAGTACTTC. It is translated as CASSDLFRGETQYF.

CDR3 protein: CASSDGYLNYGYTF. The CDR3 DNA reads as TGTGCCAGCAGTGACGGGTACCTCAACTATGGCTACACCTTC. The chain joins TRBV2 to TRBJ1-2; no definite D call. This CDR3 is built from 14 residues. Germline assignment: CDR1 SNHLY and CDR2 FYNNEI. Trimming stripped 3 bases from V and 2 bases from J, with 10 bases between.

The rearrangement joins TRBV7-2 to TRBJ2-5; D is unresolved. Trimming left V 5 bases short and J 5 bases short, with 15 bases between. CDR1 and CDR2 from the germline V gene are SGHTA and FQGNSA. The CDR3 is 14 residues long. For the CDR3, the DNA is TGTGCCAGCAGCCGTTCCCAATATGGGGAGACCCAGTACTTC. Its translation is CASSRSQYGETQYF.

The V and J genes are TRBV7-9 and TRBJ1-1; D gene ambiguous. The germline V and J ends were trimmed by 1 base and 0 bases, with 9 bases remaining between them. CDR1 SEHNR and CDR2 FQNEAQ come from the germline V gene (reference sequence). The CDR3 runs to 15 residues. CDR3 sequence reads: CASSLDLQLNTEAFF. DNA of the CDR3: TGTGCCAGCAGCTTAGATTTACAGTTGAACACTGAAGCTTTCTTT.

As for this clone: The sample carries other DNA sequences with the same CDR3. The chain couples TRBV19 to TRBJ2-2; no clear D gene. CDR1 is LNHDA and CDR2 is SQIVND in the germline V gene (reference sequence). This CDR3 comprises 15 residues. The ends were cut back, 1 base at V and 3 bases at J, with 9 bases in the middle. The CDR3 here is CASSIGGLDTGELFF. The CDR3 region has the DNA TGTGCCAGTAGTATAGGCGGCTTAGACACCGGGGAGCTGTTTTTT.

V and J are TRBV28 and TRBJ2-3; TRBD2 matches 7 bases. CDR3 size: 15 residues. Germline assignment: CDR1 MDHEN and CDR2 SYDVKM. The V gene end was trimmed by 4 bases and the J gene end by 3 bases; junction bases not matched to a gene: 7. In nucleotides, the CDR3 is TGTGCCAGCAGTTCAGTCAAAGCGGGGACAGATACGCAGTATTTT. It translates to CASSSVKAGTDTQYF.

The gene calls are TRBV7-9 and TRBJ1-4; 8 bases line up with TRBD1. Germline assignment: CDR1 SEHNR and CDR2 FQNEAQ (reference sequence). Germline trimming cut 5 bases from V and 4 bases from J; bases unmatched to any gene: 6. The CDR3 runs 15 residues. The CDR3 region has the DNA TGTGCCAGCAGCCTCCCGACAGGGGTTAATGAAAAACTGTTTTTT. As protein: CASSLPTGVNEKLFF.

The chain employs TRBV18 and TRBJ1-1, with 9 bases aligning to TRBD1. The CDR3 is 17 amino acids. Germline V gene sequence: CDR1 KGHSH, CDR2 LQKENI. V was pared by 1 base and J by 3 bases, with 9 bases of the junction left unmatched. The CDR3 DNA follows: TGTGCCAGCTCACCACAGTCCCGGGACAGGGCGGACACTGAAGCTTTCTTT. This translates into CASSPQSRDRADTEAFF.

V usage is TRBV5-8 and J usage is TRBJ2-3, with 9 bases fitting TRBD2. Germline loops: CDR1 SGHTS, CDR2 YDEGEE. Losses at the gene ends were 0 bases for V and 4 bases for J; bases not matched to a gene: 6. The length of the CDR3 is 16 residues. Written as DNA, the CDR3 is TGTGCCAGCAGCTTGGAGGGGACTAGCCTTCCAGATACGCAGTATTTT. Its translation is CASSLEGTSLPDTQYF.

This chain links TRBV4-3 with TRBJ1-5; TRBD1 is a possible D gene (5 bases). The CDR3 consists of 15 residues. The germline V and J ends were trimmed by 0 bases and 7 bases, with 13 bases remaining between them. Looked up from germline, CDR1 is LGHNA and CDR2 is YSLEER. The CDR3 nucleotides are TGCGCCAGCAGCCAAGATGCCCAGGGAGGGCAGCCCCAGCATTTT. As protein: CASSQDAQGGQPQHF.

This chain joins TRBV19 and TRBJ1-4; TRBD1 matches 9 bases. The CDR3 extends over 16 amino acids. Germline lookup yields CDR1 LNHDA and CDR2 SQIVND (reference sequence). The J segment lost 7 bases and the V segment lost 5 bases, leaving 11 bases of the junction unmatched. The CDR3: CASSLTLTGGREKLFF. The CDR3 DNA reads TGTGCCAGTAGTTTAACCCTGACAGGGGGTCGTGAAAAACTGTTTTTT.

The chain carries TRBV6-5 and TRBJ2-5; 7 bases are shared with TRBD2. J was trimmed by 3 bases and V by 4 bases; bases with no gene match: 8. Looked up from germline, CDR1 is MNHEY and CDR2 is SVGAGI. The CDR3 has 15 residues. DNA for the CDR3: TGTGCCAGCAGTTCCACCCGGGGAGGGAAAGAGACCCAGTACTTC. Translated: CASSSTRGGKETQYF.